Listed here are 25 T cell receptor beta chains from one sample, sequenced in a study of blood T cell repertoires in COVID-19. TCRdb keeps only in-frame clones here, not all; method: immunoSEQ multiplex PCR. This sample carries 65,000 to 85,000 clones, under 95% of them seen once, and the ten largest clones take 5.8%. The sample consisted of peripheral blood. Every receptor here comes from a human donor in a cohort sampled during active COVID-19.

This clone is a singleton in its sample. The V and J genes are TRBV7-2 and TRBJ2-7, with 7 positions matching TRBD2. Germline-derived CDR1 and CDR2 are SGHTA and FQGNSA. The length of the CDR3 is 15 residues. J lost 2 bases, V lost 5 bases, and 9 bases had no gene match. CDR3 in amino acids: CASSQRGGGPYEQYF. The DNA of the CDR3 is TGTGCCAGCAGCCAGCGGGGCGGGGGACCCTACGAGCAGTACTTC.

The chain joins TRBV5-6 to TRBJ2-3, with D maybe TRBD2 (5 bases). Germline V gives CDR1 SGHDT, CDR2 YYEEEE. This CDR3 has 11 amino acids. Trimming stripped 7 bases from V and 6 bases from J, with 9 bases between. The DNA of the CDR3 is TGTGCCAGCGATCGGGGTGATACGCAGTATTTT. It translates to CASDRGDTQYF.

The rearrangement links TRBV4-3 to TRBJ1-3; 7 nucleotides align to TRBD1. CDR1 is LGHNA, CDR2 YSLEER, per germline. V lost 3 bases to trimming and J lost 4 bases; unmatched junction nucleotides: 3. CDR3 size: 14 residues. The CDR3 loop reads CASSQTGFGNTIYF. The CDR3 bases are TGCGCCAGCAGCCAGACAGGGTTCGGAAACACCATATATTTT.

CDR3 residues: CASSQYGGGGCSYEQYF. The CDR3 bases are TGCGCCAGCAGTCAATATGGGGGCGGCGGATGCTCCTACGAGCAGTACTTC. The rearrangement uses TRBV23-1 and TRBJ2-7; maybe TRBD1 (6 bases). TRBV23-1 counts as an open reading frame of uncertain function. The V end lost 1 base, the J end lost 0 bases, and 16 bases lay between the germline ends. The CDR3 has 17 amino acids.

The CDR3 sequence is CASSPTGTRSHIQYF. CDR3 nucleotide sequence: TGTGCCAGCTCACCTACCGGGACACGGAGTCACATTCAGTACTTC. This sequence joins TRBV18 and TRBJ2-4, with a tentative D call TRBD1 (6 bases). The CDR3 runs to 15 residues. Germline V lookup: CDR1 KGHSH, CDR2 LQKENI. V lost 3 bases to trimming and J lost 8 bases, with 17 bases between them.

The gene calls are TRBV30 and TRBJ1-2; 7 nucleotides match TRBD1. There are 14 residues in the CDR3. Trimming took 1 base from V and 5 from J; bases not matched to a gene: 7. Germline CDR1 reads GTSNPN; CDR2 reads SVGIG (reference sequence). The CDR3 is CAWSGPTGNYGYTF. The CDR3 DNA sequence: TGTGCCTGGAGTGGCCCGACAGGGAATTATGGCTACACCTTC.

This sequence joins TRBV5-4 and TRBJ2-5; no firm D call. V lost 0 bases to trimming and J lost 1 base, with 7 bases between them. Looked up from germline, CDR1 is SGHNT and CDR2 is YYREEE (reference sequence). There are 14 residues in the CDR3. CDR3 amino acids: CASSLAWAQETQYF. CDR3 sequence (DNA): TGTGCCAGCAGCTTGGCTTGGGCCCAAGAGACCCAGTACTTC.

V usage is TRBV5-4 and J usage is TRBJ1-6; D is unclear. CDR1 is SGHNT and CDR2 is YYREEE in the germline V gene (reference sequence). The CDR3 is 15 residues long. Trimming cost V 3 bases and J 7 bases, with 14 bases left between them. CDR3: CASSSGRQANSPLHF. The CDR3 coding sequence is TGTGCCAGCAGCTCCGGAAGGCAGGCAAATTCACCCCTCCACTTT.

This chain joins TRBV6-5 and TRBJ2-2, with no clear D. The CDR3 sequence is 13 residues long. Trimming pared 2 bases from V and 7 bases from J, leaving 8 bases between. Germline V gene lookup returns CDR1 MNHEY and CDR2 SVGAGI. CDR3 coding DNA: TGTGCCAGCAGTTACGATCCAGGCGGGGAGCTGTTTTTT. This codes for CASSYDPGGELFF.

The chain has TRBV2 and TRBJ1-2; weak D call: TRBD1 (5 bases). Per the germline V gene, CDR1 is SNHLY and CDR2 is FYNNEI. Trimming took 4 bases from V and 13 from J, leaving 13 bases between them. This CDR3 contains 11 residues. In nucleotides, the CDR3 is TGTGCCAGCAGTGGGACATCCCGTGTCACCTTC. This gives the protein CASSGTSRVTF.

The CDR3: CASSISSGAPWETQYF. CDR3 sequence (DNA): TGTGCCAGTAGTATCTCTAGCGGGGCCCCATGGGAGACCCAGTACTTC. V usage is TRBV19 and J usage is TRBJ2-5, with 9 bases matching TRBD2. The length of the CDR3 is 16 residues. V lost 3 bases to trimming and J lost 5 bases; unmatched junction nucleotides: 10. Germline loops: CDR1 LNHDA, CDR2 SQIVND (reference sequence).

The chain is built from TRBV27 and TRBJ1-1, with 7 bases that match TRBD1. The CDR3 loop spans 13 amino acids. V was pared by 5 bases and J by 5 bases, with 5 bases of the junction left unmatched. The germline V gene encodes CDR1 MNHEY and CDR2 SMNVEV (reference sequence). In DNA, the CDR3 is TGTGCCAGCAGTCCCGACAGGGAAACTGAAGCTTTCTTT. This encodes CASSPDRETEAFF.

CDR3 region: CASTVGQSYEQYF. The CDR3 DNA follows: TGTGCCAGCACTGTGGGACAGTCCTACGAGCAGTACTTC. The rearrangement uses TRBV6-6 and TRBJ2-7; 7 nucleotides match TRBD1. Germline loops: CDR1 MNHNY, CDR2 SVGAGI (reference sequence). This CDR3 region has 13 residues. The J segment lost 1 base and the V segment lost 7 bases, leaving 4 bases of the junction unmatched.

The chain links TRBV10-3 to TRBJ1-3; 7 bases agree with TRBD1. V trimming: 10 bases; J trimming: 2 bases; junction bases outside the gene matches: 8. From germline, CDR1 is ENHRY and CDR2 SYGVKD. This CDR3 region has 14 residues. In DNA form, the CDR3 reads TGTGCCACTCATGACAGGGTACCTGGAAACACCATATATTTT. Amino acid sequence: CATHDRVPGNTIYF.

This rearrangement joins TRBV25-1 to TRBJ1-3; TRBD1 is a possible D gene (6 bases). V gave up 2 bases and J gave up 3 bases, with 11 bases separating them. The CDR3 length is 15 residues. Germline V gives CDR1 MGHDK, CDR2 SYGVNS. The CDR3 is CASSEGGASGNTIYF. CDR3 nucleotide sequence: TGTGCCAGCAGTGAAGGGGGGGCCAGTGGAAACACCATATATTTT.

The rearrangement joins TRBV10-3 to TRBJ2-2, with D tentatively TRBD1 (5 bases). The CDR3 extends over 16 amino acids. Between the trimmed V and J ends, which lost 0 bases and 2 bases, there was a span of 10 bases. Germline V CDR1 and CDR2: ENHRY, SYGVKD. The CDR3 DNA sequence: TGTGCCATCAGTGAGTCTAGACAGTCAAACACCGGGGAGCTGTTTTTT. This gives the protein CAISESRQSNTGELFF.

The rearrangement joins TRBV5-3 to TRBJ1-5; D is uncertain. TRBV5-3 is an ORF; its function is uncertain. The CDR3 sequence is 13 residues long. Trimming removed 4 bases at V and 5 bases at J, with 10 bases between. This chain's CDR3 is CARSPHVDQPQHF. The DNA of the CDR3 is TGTGCCAGAAGCCCCCATGTTGATCAGCCCCAGCATTTT.

Written as DNA, the CDR3 is TGTGCCAGCAGGGCGGGGGTCAGGGTCGACGAGCAGTACTTC. Its translation: CASRAGVRVDEQYF. The rearrangement uses TRBV6-6 and TRBJ2-7; 7 bases are a match to TRBD2. The CDR3 runs 14 residues. V lost 6 bases to trimming and J lost 5 bases; unmatched junction nucleotides: 10. CDR1 and CDR2 from the germline V gene are MNHNY and SVGAGI (reference sequence).

This sequence joins TRBV7-2 and TRBJ1-2; possibly TRBD1 for D (6 bases). Germline CDR1 is SGHTA and CDR2 is FQGNSA. Trimming stripped 5 bases from V and 8 bases from J, with 18 bases between. The CDR3 has 14 residues. As DNA, the CDR3 is TGTGCCAGCAGCGCACGGGACACAACTAGGGGCTACACCTTC. Protein product: CASSARDTTRGYTF.

This sequence joins TRBV6-6 and TRBJ1-1; D call uncertain. Germline CDR1 and CDR2: MNHNY and SVGAGI (reference sequence). The CDR3 is made up of 11 amino acids. Trimming removed 7 bases from V and 10 bases from J, with 13 bases in between. Written as DNA, the CDR3 is TGTGCCAGCAAAGAGGCTTCGGTAGCTTTCTTT. It codes for CASKEASVAFF.

V is TRBV7-8 and J is TRBJ1-1; 7 bases line up with TRBD1. Looked up from germline, CDR1 is SGHVS and CDR2 is FQNEAQ. The CDR3 consists of 16 residues. The trim removed 3 bases at V and 8 bases at J, leaving 15 bases unmatched. CDR3 protein: CASSFFTGTDTREAFF. The CDR3 DNA is TGTGCCAGCAGCTTTTTTACCGGGACAGACACTCGAGAAGCTTTCTTT.

The genes are TRBV5-4 and TRBJ1-1, with a tentative D call TRBD1 (5 bases). Trimming pared 1 base from V and 1 base from J, leaving 11 bases between. CDR1 is SGHNT and CDR2 is YYREEE in the germline V gene (reference sequence). The CDR3 contains 15 residues. The CDR3 protein is CASSLSDTGNTEAFF. The CDR3 DNA is TGTGCCAGCAGCTTGTCGGATACAGGGAACACTGAAGCTTTCTTT.

The table lists this clone with a count of one. The chain couples TRBV6-2 or TRBV6-3 to TRBJ2-3; 10 bases are shared with TRBD1. The CDR3 is 17 residues long. V gave up 6 bases and J gave up 2 bases; unmatched junction bases: 11. CDR1 is MNHEY, CDR2 SVGEGT, per germline. The CDR3 bases are TGTGCCAGCAGCAAAGGGACAGGGGTGGCCTTCACAGATACGCAGTATTTT. Protein product: CASSKGTGVAFTDTQYF.

The rearrangement links TRBV9 to TRBJ1-4, with D possibly being TRBD1 (5 bases). Germline V CDR1 and CDR2: SGDLS, YYNGEE. This CDR3 is 17 amino acids long. Deletions cut 0 bases from V and 7 bases from J, with 19 bases between. The CDR3 protein is CASSVAGGPRVGEKLFF. The CDR3 DNA reads as TGTGCCAGCAGCGTAGCGGGAGGGCCCAGGGTTGGTGAAAAACTGTTTTTT.

The chain links TRBV11-2 to TRBJ2-7; 10 bases agree with TRBD2. V lost 3 bases to trimming and J lost 6 bases; unmatched junction nucleotides: 5. CDR1 and CDR2 (germline): SGHAT, FQNNGV. The CDR3 sequence is 14 residues long. The CDR3 region has the DNA TGTGCCAGCAGCTTCCTAGCGGGGGAAGGCGAGCAGTACTTC. This encodes CASSFLAGEGEQYF.